This T cell receptor beta chain derives from a study of shared T cell receptors in the human thymus. Looked up from germline, CDR1 is MDHEN and CDR2 is SYDVKM. The CDR3 runs to 12 residues. V was shortened by 6 bases and J by 7 bases, with 13 bases between the two germline ends. Clones were sequenced by immunoSEQ multiplex PCR, and TCRdb holds only the in-frame ones, with some missing. Of about 660,000 clones listed, over 75% are singletons. These data were likewise used in another study, on human thymus T cells. That report notes: The donors were infants in Finland with congenital heart defects, otherwise immunologically healthy. During corrective heart surgery, resections were taken, and the thymus tissue came from them. Thymic and blood repertoires appeared to display a bias in their usage of V and J genes. Unrelated individuals had highly overlapping thymic repertoires, as reported in related research.

Material: thymocytes. The TCR sequence derives from a boy in the first two years of life with a congenital heart defect. The chain uses TRBV28 and TRBJ2-7; the D is unclear. The CDR3 region is CASSHLRAEQYF. The CDR3 nucleotides are TGTGCCAGCAGCCACCTTAGAGCGGAGCAGTACTTC.